The 28 T cell receptor beta chains below come from one sample, sequenced in a study of shared clonotypes between healthy human individuals. Sequencing was performed with immunoSEQ multiplex PCR; in TCRdb, only in-frame clones are kept and a portion is missing. The data hold more than 2,000,000 clones, with around nine tenths observed a single time. Material: naive CD4+ T cells sorted from blood. The subset: CD45RA+ positively selected. These receptors originate from a man younger than 35 in good health.

This chain links TRBV5-1 with TRBJ2-7; D is perhaps TRBD1 or TRBD2 (5 bases each). V was shortened by 4 bases and J by 10 bases, with 27 bases between the two germline ends. CDR1 is SGHRS, CDR2 YFSETQ, per germline. CDR3 size: 16 residues. The CDR3 loop is CASSHTGIRFGDPQYF. The CDR3 region has the DNA TGCGCCAGCAGCCACACGGGAATCAGGTTCGGGGACCCTCAGTACTTC.

The chain couples TRBV5-8 to TRBJ2-7; no firm D call. The germline V gene encodes CDR1 SGHTS and CDR2 YDEGEE. The CDR3 has 14 amino acids. Trimming shortened V by 0 bases and J by 9 bases, and 16 bases separated the two germline ends. CDR3 loop: CASSLGQSLRGQYF. CDR3 coding DNA: TGTGCCAGCAGCTTGGGGCAGAGCCTACGAGGGCAGTACTTC.

The rearrangement joins TRBV7-2 to TRBJ2-5; either TRBD1 or TRBD2 may fit D (5 bases each). The germline V and J ends were trimmed by 4 bases and 1 base, with 7 bases remaining between them. Germline V gene lookup returns CDR1 SGHTA and CDR2 FQGNSA. The CDR3 is 13 amino acids. The CDR3 loop is CASSWGPQETQYF. The CDR3 DNA reads as TGTGCCAGCAGCTGGGGACCCCAAGAGACCCAGTACTTC.

Regarding this clone: The junction does not match germline at one end; this may be a read error. The chain carries TRBV7-2 and TRBJ2-5; D perhaps matches TRBD2 (5 bases). This CDR3 is built from 13 residues. In germline, CDR1 is SGHTA, CDR2 FQGNSA. CDR3 region: CASSLGLSVPGNF. CDR3 nucleotides: TGTGCCAGCAGCTTAGGATTATCGGTTCCCGGGAACTTC.

V usage is TRBV2 and J usage is TRBJ1-1; D gene ambiguous. The CDR3 runs 13 residues. Trimming took off 4 bases at V and 6 bases at J, with 12 bases between the two ends. The V gene's germline CDR1 is SNHLY and CDR2 FYNNEI. Here the CDR3 reads CASSVSMAAEAFF. The DNA of the CDR3 is TGTGCCAGCAGTGTTTCAATGGCTGCTGAAGCTTTCTTT. The full variable domain, with the rest looked up from reference TRBV2 and TRBJ1-1, is EPEVTQTPSHQVTQMGQEVILRCVPISNHLYFYWYRQILGQKVEFLVSFYNNEISEKSEIFDDQFSVERPDGSNFTLKIRSTKLEDSAMYFCASSVSMAAEAFFGQGTRLTVV.

The chain has TRBV5-1 and TRBJ2-2; maybe TRBD1 (5 bases). The germline V gene encodes CDR1 SGHRS and CDR2 YFSETQ. The length of the CDR3 is 14 residues. Trimming pared 8 bases from V and 4 bases from J, leaving 15 bases between. CDR3 loop: CASERGSGTGELFF. CDR3 nucleotide sequence: TGCGCCAGTGAAAGGGGATCGGGCACCGGGGAGCTGTTTTTT.

The V and J genes are TRBV4-1 and TRBJ1-5, with 7 positions matching TRBD1. Trimming removed 0 bases from V and 8 bases from J; junction bases left unmatched: 10. Per the germline V gene, CDR1 is MGHRA and CDR2 is YSYEKL. There are 16 residues in the CDR3. The CDR3 protein is CASSQDPGQWAKPQHF. CDR3 DNA sequence: TGCGCCAGCAGCCAAGATCCGGGACAGTGGGCGAAGCCCCAGCATTTT.

This rearrangement joins TRBV28 to TRBJ2-1; TRBD2 is a possible D gene (6 bases). This CDR3 has 19 amino acids. Trimming cost V 6 bases and J 0 bases, with 24 bases left between them. Germline-derived CDR1 and CDR2 are MDHEN and SYDVKM. CDR3 sequence reads: CASSSFGRLRRDSYNEQFF. The CDR3 coding sequence is TGTGCCAGCAGCTCTTTTGGGAGGTTGCGGAGGGACTCCTACAATGAGCAGTTCTTC.

The chain recombines TRBV14 with TRBJ2-7; D tentatively fits TRBD1 or TRBD2 (6 bases each). The CDR3 totals 18 residues. V was trimmed by 3 bases and J by 5 bases, leaving 26 bases between them. Germline V gene data show CDR1 as SGHDN and CDR2 as FVKESK. The CDR3 DNA reads as TGTGCCAGCAGCCAGACCGTCCTTAGTGGGGGGCCAACGGACGAGCAGTACTTC. Its translation: CASSQTVLSGGPTDEQYF.

The chain links TRBV18 to TRBJ1-5; no reliable D call. Trimming cost V 4 bases and J 4 bases, with 8 bases left between them. The germline gives CDR1 KGHSH, CDR2 LQKENI. The CDR3 is made up of 13 amino acids. CDR3 DNA: TGTGCCAGCTCACAAAGCAAAAATCAGCCCCAGCATTTT. It is translated as CASSQSKNQPQHF.

J is TRBJ2-7 and V is TRBV29-1; perhaps D is TRBD1 or TRBD2 (7 bases each). V lost 6 bases, J lost 2 bases, and 17 bases lay in between. Germline CDR1 SQVTM, CDR2 ANQGSEA. This CDR3 spans 14 amino acids. The CDR3 reads CSVTQGGGPYEQYF. DNA of the CDR3: TGCAGCGTGACCCAGGGGGGGGGCCCCTACGAGCAGTACTTC.

This clone was seen a few times. The sample holds other DNA sequences that translate to the same CDR3. This chain joins TRBV2 and TRBJ1-2; D possibly corresponds to TRBD1 (6 bases). Trimming shortened V by 5 bases and J by 0 bases, and 7 bases separated the two germline ends. This CDR3 is 13 amino acids long. CDR1 and CDR2 from the germline V gene are SNHLY and FYNNEI. The CDR3, as DNA: TGTGCCAGCAGTCGGACAGCTAACTATGGCTACACCTTC. This translates into CASSRTANYGYTF.

The chain has TRBV7-9 and TRBJ2-3; D gene unclear. The V end was cut by 5 bases, the J end by 2 bases, with 11 bases between. CDR3 length equals 14 residues. Germline assignment: CDR1 SEHNR and CDR2 FQNEAQ (reference sequence). For the CDR3, the DNA is TGTGCCAGCAGCCCCTCATTGTCCACAGATACGCAGTATTTT. Encoded protein: CASSPSLSTDTQYF.

Only one count was recorded for this clone. The chain joins TRBV4-3 to TRBJ1-2, with D perhaps matching TRBD1 (5 bases). CDR1 and CDR2 (germline): LGHNA, YSLEER. Trimming left V 0 bases short and J 6 bases short, with 11 bases between. The CDR3 is made up of 14 amino acids. The CDR3 coding sequence is TGCGCCAGCAGCCAAGATAGCAGGGCTGATGGCTACACCTTC. It codes for CASSQDSRADGYTF.

This chain links TRBV30 with TRBJ1-1; D call uncertain. Per the germline V gene, CDR1 is GTSNPN and CDR2 is SVGIG (reference sequence). The V gene lost 0 bases and the J gene lost 11 bases, with 13 bases spanning the gap. The CDR3 extends over 12 amino acids. The CDR3 nucleotides read TGTGCCTGGAGTGTAGCATACGCGGGGGCTTTCTTT. Amino acid sequence: CAWSVAYAGAFF. The full variable domain, completed using reference TRBV30 and TRBJ1-1, is SQTIHQWPATLVQPVGSPLSLECTVEGTSNPNLYWYRQAAGRGLQLLFYSVGIGQISSEVPQNLSASRPQDRQFILSSKKLLLSDSGFYLCAWSVAYAGAFFGQGTRLTVV.

V and J are TRBV29-1 and TRBJ2-7; D call uncertain. Per germline, CDR1 SQVTM and CDR2 ANQGSEA. This CDR3 is built from 15 residues. Trimming cost V 6 bases and J 0 bases, with 18 bases left between them. CDR3 sequence: CSVGLLGRYSYEQYF. DNA for the CDR3: TGCAGCGTCGGTCTTCTGGGTAGGTACTCCTACGAGCAGTACTTC.

V gene TRBV7-2 combines with J gene TRBJ1-4; a possible D gene is TRBD1 (5 bases). V gave up 5 bases and J gave up 8 bases, with 18 bases separating them. The CDR3 is made up of 15 amino acids. Germline V gene sequence: CDR1 SGHTA, CDR2 FQGNSA. CDR3 region: CASSTSSGLREKLFF. CDR3 bases: TGTGCCAGCAGCACATCTTCAGGGTTACGGGAAAAACTGTTTTTT.

The chain uses TRBV6-4 and TRBJ2-1; D possibly corresponds to TRBD2 (7 bases). Germline assignment: CDR1 MRHNA and CDR2 SNTAGT. Trimming took 9 bases from V and 6 from J, leaving 18 bases between them. The length of the CDR3 is 14 residues. CDR3 sequence (DNA): TGTGCCAGGAATTGCGGGGGCTTGGGCAATGAGCAGTTCTTC. It translates to CARNCGGLGNEQFF.

CDR3 residues: CATSRDFRREAFF. CDR3 DNA: TGTGCCACCAGCAGAGATTTTCGGCGGGAAGCTTTCTTT. The V and J genes are TRBV15 and TRBJ1-1; D unresolved. Germline V gives CDR1 LNHNV, CDR2 YYDKDF (reference sequence). The CDR3 runs 13 residues. Trimming took off 0 bases at V and 8 bases at J, with 10 bases between the two ends. Full variable domain (rest looked up from reference TRBV15 and TRBJ1-1): DAMVIQNPRYQVTQFGKPVTLSCSQTLNHNVMYWYQQKSSQAPKLLFHYYDKDFNNEADTPDNFQSRRPNTSFCFLDIRSPGLGDTAMYLCATSRDFRREAFFGQGTRLTVV.

This chain connects TRBV5-1 to TRBJ2-3, with 11 bases fitting TRBD2. Germline CDR1 and CDR2: SGHRS and YFSETQ. The CDR3 runs 18 residues. The junction had 10 bases not matched to a gene; V was cut back by 4 bases and J by 0 bases. DNA of the CDR3: TGCGCCAGCAGCCTTAGCGGGGGGGCGATTCGTAGCACAGATACGCAGTATTTT. Its translation: CASSLSGGAIRSTDTQYF.

The chain is built from TRBV7-2 and TRBJ1-1; TRBD1 might be the D (5 bases). Trimming removed 0 bases from V and 8 bases from J, with 16 bases in between. The length of the CDR3 is 15 residues. The germline V gene has CDR1 SGHTA and CDR2 FQGNSA. Here the CDR3 DNA reads TGTGCCAGCAGCTTAGCCTGGCGGGGGATGGACGAAGCTTTCTTT. It specifies CASSLAWRGMDEAFF.

The gene calls are TRBV27 and TRBJ2-2; 8 nucleotides line up with TRBD2. V was clipped by 10 bases and J by 4 bases; unmatched bases: 8. This CDR3 has 14 amino acids. Per the germline V gene, CDR1 is MNHEY and CDR2 is SMNVEV (reference sequence). CDR3: CATGGAGVTGELFF. Here the CDR3 DNA reads TGTGCCACCGGGGGAGCGGGAGTCACCGGGGAGCTGTTTTTT.

As DNA, the CDR3 is TGTGCCAGCAGCTGGGGGACAGACCAAGAGACCCAGTACTTC. It encodes CASSWGTDQETQYF. The genes are TRBV5-6 and TRBJ2-5; 7 nucleotides line up with TRBD1. Per the germline V gene, CDR1 is SGHDT and CDR2 is YYEEEE. This CDR3 spans 14 amino acids. Germline trimming cut 3 bases from V and 0 bases from J; bases unmatched to any gene: 2. The variable domain in full, completed from reference TRBV5-6 and TRBJ2-5, reads DAGVTQSPTHLIKTRGQQVTLRCSPKSGHDTVSWYQQALGQGPQFIFQYYEEEERQRGNFPDRFSGHQFPNYSSELNVNALLLGDSALYLCASSWGTDQETQYFGPGTRLLVL.

The chain combines TRBV5-1 with TRBJ2-3; TRBD1 might be the D (5 bases). The CDR3 is made up of 12 amino acids. Trimming stripped 6 bases from V and 5 bases from J, with 10 bases between. Germline loops: CDR1 SGHRS, CDR2 YFSETQ. The CDR3 region has the DNA TGCGCCAGCACCGTAGGGGTAGATACGCAGTATTTT. Translated, it gives CASTVGVDTQYF. The whole variable domain, filled in from reference TRBV5-1 and TRBJ2-3, reads KAGVTQTPRYLIKTRGQQVTLSCSPISGHRSVSWYQQTPGQGLQFLFEYFSETQRNKGNFPGRFSGRQFSNSRSEMNVSTLELGDSALYLCASTVGVDTQYFGPGTRLTVL.

This clone was found once. The chain joins TRBV6-6 to TRBJ2-7, with 8 bases that match TRBD1. The CDR3 length is 13 residues. The V gene's germline CDR1 is MNHNY and CDR2 SVGAGI (reference sequence). Trimming cost V 4 bases and J 5 bases; bases outside gene matches: 4. The CDR3 here is CASSSQGANEQYF. The CDR3 nucleotides are TGTGCCAGCAGTTCCCAGGGGGCGAACGAGCAGTACTTC.

The table lists this clone with a count of one. The chain joins TRBV2 to TRBJ1-5; 8 bases agree with TRBD1. With V trimmed by 6 bases and J by 0 bases, 13 bases remained unmatched. Per germline, CDR1 SNHLY and CDR2 FYNNEI. The CDR3 consists of 18 residues. CDR3 region: CASRAGQALGNSNQPQHF. The CDR3, as DNA: TGTGCCAGCAGAGCGGGACAGGCCCTAGGGAATAGCAATCAGCCCCAGCATTTT.

The rearrangement joins TRBV12-5 to TRBJ2-7, with a tentative D call TRBD1 (5 bases). The CDR3 has 13 amino acids. Trimming removed 3 bases at V and 0 bases at J, with 6 bases between. Germline CDR1 is LGHNT and CDR2 is FRNRAP. The CDR3 protein is CASGFGASYEQYF. Here the CDR3 DNA reads TGTGCTAGTGGTTTTGGGGCCTCCTACGAGCAGTACTTC.

The chain has TRBV16 and TRBJ2-7; 11 bases align to TRBD2. CDR1 is KGHSY and CDR2 is FQNENV in the germline V gene. The CDR3 spans 16 residues. Trimming at V came to 5 bases and at J to 0 bases, leaving 6 bases not matched to a gene. The DNA of the CDR3 is TGTGCCAGCAGCGGACTAGCGGGCCCCACCTCCTACGAGCAGTACTTC. Protein sequence: CASSGLAGPTSYEQYF.